The following is a TCR beta chain sequence with its context. Germline-derived CDR1 and CDR2 are SNHLY and FYNNEI. V lost 6 bases to trimming and J lost 7 bases; unmatched junction nucleotides: 13. The CDR3 consists of 15 residues. The sample is drawn from a study of blood T cell repertoires in COVID-19. Study-wide context: Italy, Spain and the United States were the sources of the convalescent and acute COVID-19 samples. PBMCs, B-cell-depleted T cells, or T cells provided the cDNA or gDNA that made up the material.

Cohort allocation depended upon clinical history that participants reported. The study recruited exposed participants who had met a COVID-19 case within 2 weeks before entry. TCRdb's table, derived via immunoSEQ multiplex PCR, lists solely in-frame clones and lacks some. The sample has about 140,000 clones, more than 80% seen once. V gene TRBV2 combines with J gene TRBJ1-1; TRBD1 matches at 8 bases. This receptor was identified in a woman aged 18-30 years who had been exposed to COVID-19. Input material: PBMCs or T cells enriched from blood (not recorded which). This chain's CDR3 is CASRDPGTGSYEAFF. DNA of the CDR3: TGTGCCAGCAGGGATCCCGGGACAGGCAGTTATGAAGCTTTCTTT.